The 31 T cell receptor beta chains listed next were all sequenced from one sample in a study of blood T cells in healthy people across ages. Using a J-beta primer mix together with a sample-barcoded 5' primer, a second PCR was run for about 7 to 12 cycles. TCRdb re-analysed the 5' RACE reads in MiXCR, keeping a single row per CDR3 protein. Of hundreds of thousands of distinct CDR3 sequences in the sample, around 30% were seen once. Sequenced input: blood. Every receptor here comes from a woman of 80 years or more in good health.

This clonotype was seen many times. This rearrangement joins TRBV11-2 to TRBJ2-3, with D unresolved. Germline values: CDR1 SGHAT, CDR2 FQNNGV. The V gene lost 2 bases and the J gene lost 2 bases, with 20 bases spanning the gap. The CDR3 totals 18 residues. In DNA, the CDR3 is TGTGCCAGCAGCTTAAGGCGCCCCAATGGCCAATCCACAGATACGCAGTATTTT. Translated, it gives CASSLRRPNGQSTDTQYF. Combining the CDR3 with reference TRBV11-2 and TRBJ2-3 gives the whole variable domain EAGVAQSPRYKIIEKRQSVAFWCNPISGHATLYWYQQILGQGPKLLIQFQNNGVVDDSQLPKDRFSAERLKGVDSTLKIQPAKLEDSAVYLCASSLRRPNGQSTDTQYFGPGTRLTVL.

With regard to this clonotype: A much larger clone lies a single base off, so this may be a read error. The V gene is TRBV7-2, the J gene TRBJ2-1; perhaps TRBD2 as D (6 bases). CDR3 length: 15 amino acids. Between the trimmed V and J ends, which lost 5 bases and 10 bases, there was a span of 21 bases. Germline V CDR1 and CDR2: SGHTA, FQGNSA. The CDR3 sequence: CASSGWDSRTYEQFF. For the CDR3, the DNA is TGTGCCAGCAGCGGCTGGGACTCACGGACCTACGAGCAGTTCTTC.

In the case of this clonotype: A much larger clone differs by one base, so this may be a read error. This sequence joins TRBV12-3 or TRBV12-4 and TRBJ2-5, with 8 bases aligning to TRBD1. The CDR3 covers 15 residues. As DNA, the CDR3 is TGTGCCAGCAGTTTAGTCCAGGGGGCGCAAGAGACCCAGGACTTC. This codes for CASSLVQGAQETQDF.

V usage is TRBV6-2 or TRBV6-3 and J usage is TRBJ1-1, with TRBD1 as a possible D gene (5 bases). Germline V lookup: CDR1 MNHEY, CDR2 SVGEGT. V shed 6 bases and J shed 1 base, with 21 bases lying between them. This CDR3 is built from 17 residues. DNA of the CDR3: TGTGCCAGCAGCTACGCGCCGCCCGGGACCCCGAACACTGAAGCTTTCTTT. The encoded protein is CASSYAPPGTPNTEAFF.

Concerning this clonotype: A much bigger clone sits one base away, suggesting this may be a read error. V usage is TRBV29-1 and J usage is TRBJ2-1; D gene unclear. Matching the DNA end better, TRBJ2-7 makes the J call doubtful. Germline CDR1 reads SQVTM; CDR2 reads ANQGSEA. The CDR3 has 13 amino acids. The CDR3 DNA follows: TGCAGCGTTGTTAGGAGCTCCTACAATGAGCAGTACTTC. The encoded protein is CSVVRSSYNEQYF.

This clonotype has a count of ten or more. The chain has TRBV6-6 and TRBJ2-3; the match to TRBD1 covers 12 bases. Germline lookup yields CDR1 MNHNY and CDR2 SVGAGI (reference sequence). The CDR3 length is 15 residues. Trimming took 5 bases from V and 5 from J; bases not matched to a gene: 5. CDR3 loop: CASSRDRGRGDTQYF. Here the CDR3 DNA reads TGTGCCAGCAGTCGGGACAGGGGGCGCGGAGATACGCAGTATTTT.

Comment on this clonotype: Being one base from a much bigger clone, this may be a read error. The genes are TRBV2 and TRBJ2-5, with 12 nucleotides matching TRBD1. V shed 6 bases and J 11 bases; nucleotides not matched to a gene: 10. CDR3 length equals 14 residues. Germline V gene data show CDR1 as SNHLY and CDR2 as FYNNEI. The CDR3, as DNA: TGTGCCAGCAGATCGGGACAGGGGGCCCATGAGCAGTACTTC. Its protein is CASRSGQGAHEQYF.

A note on this clonotype: A much larger clonotype is one base distant, so this may be a read error. This sequence joins TRBV6-1 and TRBJ1-2; no firm D call. The CDR3 is 14 residues long. Per the germline V gene, CDR1 is MNHNS and CDR2 is SASEGT. The CDR3 DNA sequence: TGTGCCAGCCGAGGGTACAAGGTTCCCTATGACTACACCTTC. It specifies CASRGYKVPYDYTF.

This clonotype showed up many times. The chain combines TRBV7-9 with TRBJ2-5, with TRBD2 identical over 7 bases. The length of the CDR3 is 14 residues. V lost 2 bases to trimming and J lost 4 bases; unmatched junction nucleotides: 4. The germline V gene encodes CDR1 SEHNR and CDR2 FQNEAQ (reference sequence). CDR3 sequence: CASSLLGGGETQYF. CDR3 nucleotides: TGTGCCAGCAGCTTACTTGGCGGGGGAGAGACCCAGTACTTC.

This clonotype showed up many times. This rearrangement joins TRBV2 to TRBJ2-7; D may be TRBD1 (7 bases). The V gene's germline CDR1 is SNHLY and CDR2 FYNNEI. The V gene lost 7 bases and the J gene lost 6 bases, with 16 bases spanning the gap. CDR3 size: 13 residues. The DNA of the CDR3 is TGTGCCAGCAATAATAGACAGGGAGGCGAGCAGTACTTC. This translates into CASNNRQGGEQYF.

The V gene is TRBV7-2, the J gene TRBJ2-1; 12 nucleotides match TRBD1. With 4 bases clipped from V and 7 bases from J, the junction kept 11 bases outside the gene matches. This CDR3 has 17 amino acids. Germline lookup yields CDR1 SGHTA and CDR2 FQGNSA. The CDR3 nucleotides read TGTGCCAGCAGCTGGGACAGGGGGCGGGGGGGCCTGAATGAGCAGTTCTTC. Residues: CASSWDRGRGGLNEQFF.

Comments on this clonotype: Its ends do not fully match the called genes, so a read error is possible. The chain employs TRBV6-2 or TRBV6-3 and TRBJ2-5; either TRBD1 or TRBD2 may supply D (5 bases each). The J call may not be correct, given that the DNA end is closer to TRBJ2-7. Germline CDR1 is MNHEY and CDR2 is SVGEGT. The CDR3 is 17 residues long. The CDR3 sequence is CDSSYSRGPRRHYEQYF. DNA of the CDR3: TGTGACAGCAGTTACTCGAGGGGCCCCCGAAGGCACTACGAGCAGTACTTC.

At least ten counts were recorded for this clonotype. The genes are TRBV7-9 and TRBJ2-7; no clear D gene. The CDR3 is made up of 12 amino acids. Trimming shortened V by 2 bases and J by 5 bases, and 7 bases separated the two germline ends. In germline, CDR1 is SEHNR, CDR2 FQNEAQ (reference sequence). The CDR3 here is CASSLTENEQYF. The CDR3, as DNA: TGTGCCAGCAGCTTAACAGAAAACGAGCAGTACTTC.

The chain recombines TRBV13 with TRBJ2-3; 7 nucleotides line up with TRBD1. V shed 5 bases, J shed 0 bases, and the junction held 8 bases outside the gene matches. The germline CDR1 and CDR2 sequences are PRHDT and FYEKMQ (reference sequence). The CDR3 is 16 residues long. CDR3 residues: CASSARGQFSTDTQYF. As DNA, the CDR3 is TGTGCCAGCAGCGCGAGGGGACAGTTTAGCACAGATACGCAGTATTTT.

This rearrangement joins TRBV5-5 to TRBJ1-5; 8 bases are shared with TRBD1. The CDR3 is made up of 13 amino acids. From germline, CDR1 is SGHKS and CDR2 YYEKEE (reference sequence). Trimming at V came to 7 bases and at J to 7 bases, leaving 7 bases not matched to a gene. The DNA of the CDR3 is TGTGCCAGCCAGAAACAGGGGGGCCAGCCCCAGCATTTT. Translation gives CASQKQGGQPQHF.

In this sample, this clonotype turned up many times. This chain links TRBV6-2 or TRBV6-3 with TRBJ2-1; 13 bases line up with TRBD2. The germline V gene has CDR1 MNHEY and CDR2 SVGEGT. Trimming removed 7 bases from V and 3 bases from J; junction bases left unmatched: 9. The CDR3 totals 17 residues. The CDR3 protein is CASKLTSGGPNYNEQFF. The CDR3 nucleotides read TGTGCCAGCAAACTGACTAGCGGGGGGCCCAACTACAATGAGCAGTTCTTC.

A remark on this clonotype: A much larger clone is a single base away; this may be a read error. The chain recombines TRBV10-3 with TRBJ1-1; D might be TRBD1 (6 bases). The CDR3 runs 11 residues. V dropped 6 bases and J dropped 6 bases, with 8 bases sitting between them. The germline V gene encodes CDR1 ENHRY and CDR2 SYGVKD. DNA for the CDR3: TGTGCCATCAGGGGGGGCCCTGAAGCTTTCTTT. Protein product: CAIRGGPEAFF.

This clonotype has at least ten counts. The chain employs TRBV18 and TRBJ2-3; the D is unclear. The germline V gene has CDR1 KGHSH and CDR2 LQKENI. This CDR3 comprises 13 residues. Trimming left V 3 bases short and J 2 bases short, with 6 bases between. The CDR3 loop is CASSPYDTDTQYF. The CDR3 nucleotides read TGTGCCAGCTCACCTTACGACACAGATACGCAGTATTTT. Using reference TRBV18 and TRBJ2-3 for the parts outside the CDR3, the full variable domain is NAGVMQNPRHLVRRRGQEARLRCSPMKGHSHVYWYRQLPEEGLKFMVYLQKENIIDESGMPKERFSAEFPKEGPSILRIQQVVRGDSAAYFCASSPYDTDTQYFGPGTRLTVL.

This clonotype was counted ten times or more. This chain joins TRBV5-1 and TRBJ2-7; D is perhaps TRBD1 (6 bases). The germline gives CDR1 SGHRS, CDR2 YFSETQ. The CDR3 runs to 15 residues. V shed 4 bases and J shed 1 base, with 15 bases lying between them. The CDR3 region is CASSPLGASSYEQYF. In DNA form, the CDR3 reads TGCGCCAGCAGCCCCTTGGGGGCTTCATCCTACGAGCAGTACTTC.

The chain links TRBV7-2 to TRBJ2-1, with no clear D. The CDR3 covers 12 residues. Germline-derived CDR1 and CDR2 are SGHTA and FQGNSA. V dropped 3 bases and J dropped 10 bases, with 10 bases sitting between them. The CDR3 sequence: CASSFERWEQFF. The CDR3 DNA follows: TGTGCCAGCAGCTTCGAGCGCTGGGAGCAGTTCTTC.

The chain links TRBV30 to TRBJ2-4; D uncertain. With the DNA end fitting TRBJ2-7 better, the J assignment may be wrong. The V gene's germline CDR1 is GTSNPN and CDR2 SVGIG (reference sequence). The CDR3 spans 10 residues. CDR3 DNA sequence: TGTGCCTCACTACCCTACGAGCAGTACTTC. Amino acid sequence: CASLPYEQYF.

The V gene is TRBV7-2, the J gene TRBJ2-3, with 8 bases aligning to TRBD2. The germline CDR1 and CDR2 sequences are SGHTA and FQGNSA. This CDR3 spans 15 amino acids. V shed 6 bases and J 5 bases; nucleotides not matched to a gene: 10. CDR3 in DNA: TGTGCCAGCAGGAACATAGCGGGAAGGAAAGATACGCAGTATTTT. Encoded protein: CASRNIAGRKDTQYF.

A remark on this clonotype: This may be a read error, as it is one base from a much larger clone. V and J are TRBV27 and TRBJ2-7, with a weak D call TRBD1 (7 bases). The CDR3 spans 14 residues. Germline V gene lookup returns CDR1 MNHEY and CDR2 SMNVEV (reference sequence). The CDR3 loop is CASSPQGGNYKQYF. The CDR3 nucleotides read TGTGCCAGCAGTCCCCAGGGGGGAAACTACAAGCAGTACTTC.

Comments on this clonotype: A read error may explain this, as a much larger clone is one base away. The rearrangement links TRBV6-2 or TRBV6-3 to TRBJ1-1; D remains ambiguous. This CDR3 has 12 amino acids. Germline V gene data show CDR1 as MNHEY and CDR2 as SVGEGT. The DNA of the CDR3 is TGTGCCAGCAGTTACGAGAACACTGGAGCTTTCTTT. It translates to CASSYENTGAFF.

This clonotype was seen a few times. The chain joins TRBV18 to TRBJ2-1, with a possible D match to TRBD1 (7 bases). Trimming stripped 3 bases from V and 5 bases from J, with 14 bases between. The germline V gene has CDR1 KGHSH and CDR2 LQKENI. This CDR3 contains 15 residues. CDR3 region: CASSPQEGANNEQFF. The CDR3 bases are TGTGCCAGCTCACCCCAGGAGGGGGCTAACAATGAGCAGTTCTTC.

The chain carries TRBV7-8 and TRBJ2-1; 8 nucleotides line up with TRBD2. The CDR3 is made up of 15 amino acids. J lost 13 bases, V lost 5 bases, and 16 bases had no gene match. Looked up from germline, CDR1 is SGHVS and CDR2 is FQNEAQ. The CDR3 protein is CASSPRALRGGTQFF. In nucleotides, the CDR3 is TGTGCCAGCAGCCCGAGGGCATTGCGCGGGGGGACTCAGTTCTTC.

This clonotype was picked up a small number of times. A junction boundary mismatches the germline segment, possibly from a read error. The chain joins TRBV5-1 to TRBJ2-1; 10 nucleotides align to TRBD1. CDR3 length: 16 amino acids. Germline V lookup: CDR1 SGHRS, CDR2 YFSETQ. In DNA form, the CDR3 reads TGCGCCGGCAGCTCCGGCCGGGACAGGGGAAGCAATGAGCAGTTCTTC. Its translation: CAGSSGRDRGSNEQFF.

This clonotype has a count of ten or more. The V gene is TRBV7-2, the J gene TRBJ1-5; TRBD1 might be the D (5 bases). V lost 2 bases and J lost 0, with 14 bases in between. Germline values: CDR1 SGHTA, CDR2 FQGNSA. The CDR3 consists of 17 residues. The CDR3, as DNA: TGTGCCAGCAGCTTAACCCCGGGACCCTATAGCAATCAGCCCCAGCATTTT. Translating gives CASSLTPGPYSNQPQHF.

This clonotype was seen more than once but under ten times. This sequence joins TRBV7-2 and TRBJ2-3; a weak D match, TRBD1 (5 bases). The CDR3 length is 14 residues. CDR1 is SGHTA, CDR2 FQGNSA, per germline. Trimming removed 3 bases from V and 2 bases from J, with 9 bases in between. The CDR3: CASSFRVPTDTQYF. The CDR3 bases are TGTGCCAGCAGCTTCAGGGTGCCCACAGATACGCAGTATTTT.

There are many counts of this clonotype. J is TRBJ2-7 and V is TRBV6-2 or TRBV6-3, with TRBD1 matching 8 bases. V was pared by 5 bases and J by 6 bases, with 12 bases of the junction left unmatched. From germline, CDR1 is MNHEY and CDR2 SVGEGT. The CDR3 contains 15 residues. The CDR3 spells CASSKGGQGLGEQYF. In DNA, the CDR3 is TGTGCCAGCAGTAAAGGCGGACAGGGTCTGGGCGAGCAGTACTTC.

In its sample, this clonotype was seen many times. V and J are TRBV7-2 and TRBJ2-1; D gene unclear. The ends were cut back, 1 base at V and 10 bases at J, with 5 bases in the middle. The CDR3 runs to 11 residues. Germline CDR1 SGHTA, CDR2 FQGNSA. The CDR3 DNA is TGTGCCAGCAGCTTAGTACGGGAGCAGTTCTTC. The encoded protein is CASSLVREQFF.